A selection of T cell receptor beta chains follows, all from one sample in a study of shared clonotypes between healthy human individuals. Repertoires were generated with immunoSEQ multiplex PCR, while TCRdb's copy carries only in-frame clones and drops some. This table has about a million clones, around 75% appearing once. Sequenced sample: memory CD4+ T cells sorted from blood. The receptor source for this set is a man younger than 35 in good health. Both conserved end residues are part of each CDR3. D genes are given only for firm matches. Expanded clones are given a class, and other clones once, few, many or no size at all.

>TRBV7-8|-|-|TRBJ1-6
CASSPSDNYNSPLHF
TGTGCCAGCAGCCCTTCAGACAACTATAATTCACCCCTCCACTTT
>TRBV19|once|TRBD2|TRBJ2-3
CASSPRTSGRNTQYF
TGTGCCAGTAGTCCACGGACTAGCGGGAGAAATACGCAGTATTTT
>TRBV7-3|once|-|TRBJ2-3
CASSSNAVTDTQYF
TGTGCCAGCAGCTCTAACGCCGTCACAGATACGCAGTATTTT
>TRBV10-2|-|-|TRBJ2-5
CASSDPYRVQETQYF
TGCGCCAGCAGCGATCCATACAGGGTTCAAGAGACCCAGTACTTC
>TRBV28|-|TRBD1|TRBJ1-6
CASSPPTPTGGDSPLHF
TGTGCCAGCAGTCCCCCCACCCCGACAGGGGGCGATTCACCCCTCCACTTT
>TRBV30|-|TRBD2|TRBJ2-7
CAWSRGGDTANEQYF
TGTGCCTGGAGTCGGGGAGGGGATACAGCCAACGAGCAGTACTTC
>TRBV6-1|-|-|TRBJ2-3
CASSEGVSYTDTQYF
TGTGCCAGCAGTGAAGGCGTGTCCTACACAGATACGCAGTATTTT
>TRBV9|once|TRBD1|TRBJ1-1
CASSPMDRGPLDPEAFF
TGTGCCAGCAGTCCGATGGATAGGGGGCCCTTGGACCCTGAAGCTTTCTTT
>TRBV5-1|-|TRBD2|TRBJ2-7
CASSLRSSGTYEQYF
TGCGCCAGCAGCTTGAGATCTAGCGGTACCTACGAGCAGTACTTC
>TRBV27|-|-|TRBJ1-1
CASSLSRQTANTEAFF
TGTGCCAGCAGTTTATCGAGACAGACCGCGAACACTGAAGCTTTCTTT
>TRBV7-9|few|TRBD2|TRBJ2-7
CASSQKAGANPYEQYF
TGTGCCAGCAGCCAGAAAGCGGGAGCGAATCCCTACGAGCAGTACTTC
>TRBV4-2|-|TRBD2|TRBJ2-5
CASSPSGGDQETQYF
TGTGCCAGCAGCCCTAGCGGGGGGGACCAAGAGACCCAGTACTTC
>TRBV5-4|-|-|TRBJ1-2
CASSLPDNYGYTF
TGTGCCAGCAGCTTGCCAGATAACTATGGCTACACCTTC
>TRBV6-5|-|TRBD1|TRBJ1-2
CASSYTPDRAYGYTF
TGTGCCAGCAGTTACACCCCGGACAGGGCCTATGGCTACACCTTC
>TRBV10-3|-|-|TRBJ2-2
CAIKWGTGELFF
TGTGCCATCAAATGGGGTACCGGGGAGCTGTTTTTT
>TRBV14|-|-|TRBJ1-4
CASSALRASDEKLFF
TGTGCCAGCAGCGCCTTGCGGGCGTCCGATGAAAAACTGTTTTTT
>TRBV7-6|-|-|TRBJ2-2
CASRAGYNTGELFF
TGTGCCAGCAGGGCCGGATACAACACCGGGGAGCTGTTTTTT
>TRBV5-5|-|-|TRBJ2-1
CASSFDDFSYNEQFF
TGTGCCAGCAGCTTCGACGATTTTTCCTACAATGAGCAGTTCTTC
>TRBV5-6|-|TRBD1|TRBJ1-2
CASSWKGQPGKGYTF
TGTGCCAGCAGCTGGAAGGGACAGCCCGGCAAAGGCTACACCTTC
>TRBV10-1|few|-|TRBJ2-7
CASSPQGSYEQYF
TGCGCCAGCAGCCCCCAGGGATCCTACGAGCAGTACTTC
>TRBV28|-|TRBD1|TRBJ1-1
CASSFGQGLNTEAFF
TGTGCCAGCAGTTTTGGACAGGGATTGAACACTGAAGCTTTCTTT
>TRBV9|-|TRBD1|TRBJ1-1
CASSSQGTAEAFF
TGTGCCAGCAGCTCCCAGGGGACAGCCGAAGCTTTCTTT
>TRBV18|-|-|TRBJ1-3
CASSKTSGNTIYF
TGTGCCAGCTCAAAGACGTCTGGAAACACCATATATTTT
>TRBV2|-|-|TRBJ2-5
CASSEQGPAFQETQYF
TGTGCCAGCAGTGAGCAAGGCCCCGCTTTCCAAGAGACCCAGTACTTC
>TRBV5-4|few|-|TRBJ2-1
CASSRTGLGYNEQFF
TGTGCCAGCAGCCGAACGGGGTTAGGGTACAATGAGCAGTTCTTC
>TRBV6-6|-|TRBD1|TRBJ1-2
CASSSPGQGKDGYTF
TGTGCCAGCAGTTCACCGGGACAGGGGAAAGACGGCTACACCTTC
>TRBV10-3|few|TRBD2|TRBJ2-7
CAIRPREGRSYEQYF
TGTGCCATCCGCCCACGGGAGGGCCGGTCCTACGAGCAGTACTTC
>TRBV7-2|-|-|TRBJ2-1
CASSLHYNEQFF
TGTGCCAGCAGTTTACACTACAATGAGCAGTTCTTC
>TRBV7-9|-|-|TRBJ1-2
CASSWTTGGGYTF
TGTGCCAGCAGCTGGACGACCGGAGGTGGCTACACCTTC
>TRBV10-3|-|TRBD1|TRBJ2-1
CAISERDRGLIF
TGTGCCATCAGTGAACGCGACAGGGGTTTGATCTTC
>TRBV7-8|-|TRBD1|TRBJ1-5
CASSYRDRGPGNQPQHF
TGTGCCAGCAGCTACCGGGACAGGGGGCCGGGCAATCAGCCCCAGCATTTT